These T cell receptor beta chains were read from a single sample in a study of identical twins. One entry per CDR3 protein results from TCRdb running MiXCR on the 5' RACE reads. The profile shows roughly 200,000 distinct CDR3 sequences, around 6.9% of them singletons. These data are also associated with another study on yellow fever vaccine responses in identical twins.

The sample taken for sequencing was memory (CD45RO+) T cells sorted from blood. These receptor sequences come from a young woman in good health. CDR3s include the opening cysteine and the closing phenylalanine or tryptophan. A D gene is named only where the DNA matches it firmly. Clone sizes are given selectively: once, few, many, or a class where the clone is expanded.

V gene	clone size	D gene	J gene	CDR3 protein	CDR3 DNA
TRBV29-1	.	TRBD1	TRBJ2-7	CSVDSWTGGEQYF	TGCAGCGTCGACAGCTGGACAGGGGGGGAGCAGTACTTC
TRBV23-1	.	.	TRBJ2-4	CASKRMLRDGHTTLAKNIQYF	TGCGCCAGCAAACGAATGCTCCGGGACGGACATACAACCCTAGCCAAAAACATTCAGTACTTC
TRBV10-3	few	.	TRBJ1-5	CAISDGTGGGLTQHF	TGTGCCATCAGTGACGGGACCGGCGGGGGTTTGACCCAGCATTTT
TRBV2	few	.	TRBJ2-2	CASRTPLGPNTGELFF	TGTGCCAGCAGAACTCCCTTGGGACCGAACACCGGGGAGCTGTTTTTT
TRBV6-4	many	.	TRBJ2-2	CASSDSSLGDTGELFF	TGTGCCAGCAGTGACTCTAGCCTCGGGGACACCGGGGAGCTGTTTTTT
TRBV5-1	.	TRBD1	TRBJ2-5	CASSQDRVGETQYF	TGCGCCAGCAGCCAGGACAGGGTTGGCGAGACCCAGTACTTC
TRBV5-6	many	TRBD2	TRBJ2-1	CASSFRTSGESYNEQFF	TGTGCCAGCAGCTTCCGGACTAGTGGGGAATCCTACAATGAGCAGTTCTTC
TRBV6-1	once	.	TRBJ2-1	CASSVGSSTPNNEQFF	TGTGCCAGCAGTGTGGGTTCCAGCACTCCTAACAATGAGCAGTTCTTC
TRBV20-1	few	.	TRBJ1-2	CSARDLQGGYTF	TGCAGTGCTAGAGATCTCCAGGGTGGCTACACCTTC
TRBV28	.	.	TRBJ2-7	CASSYPGGRGLNEQYF	TGTGCCAGCAGTTACCCGGGGGGCCGGGGGCTGAACGAGCAGTACTTC
TRBV25-1	few	TRBD1	TRBJ2-1	CASSVGQGAYDEQFF	TGTGCCAGCAGTGTCGGGCAGGGGGCGTATGATGAGCAGTTCTTC
TRBV12-3/TRBV12-4	many	TRBD1	TRBJ2-6	CASRIRTGGSGANVLTF	TGTGCCAGCAGAATCAGGACAGGGGGCTCTGGGGCCAACGTCCTGACTTTC
TRBV6-4	few	.	TRBJ2-1	CASSRDPNFNEQFF	TGTGCCAGCAGTAGGGACCCAAACTTCAATGAGCAGTTCTTC
TRBV11-2	few	.	TRBJ2-7	CASSQGRTSYEQYF	TGTGCCAGCAGCCAGGGCCGTACCTCTTACGAGCAGTACTTC
TRBV7-9	.	.	TRBJ1-3	CASSLDDRRDSGNTIYF	TGTGCCAGCAGCTTAGACGACCGCCGAGACTCTGGAAACACCATATATTTT
TRBV7-2	many	TRBD1	TRBJ1-2	CASSLGTGAGYTF	TGTGCCAGCAGCTTAGGGACAGGGGCTGGCTACACCTTC
TRBV20-1	many	.	TRBJ2-1	CSASEGAEYNEQFF	TGCAGTGCTAGCGAAGGGGCGGAGTACAATGAGCAGTTCTTC
TRBV6-5	.	TRBD2	TRBJ2-1	CASSYDGGSDSYNEQFF	TGTGCCAGCAGTTACGATGGCGGGAGCGACTCCTACAATGAGCAGTTCTTC
TRBV3-1	few	.	TRBJ2-4	CASSQGSGSYIQYF	TGTGCCAGCAGCCAAGGATCAGGGAGTTACATTCAGTACTTC
TRBV7-3	few	TRBD1	TRBJ2-5	CASSRGQVETQYF	TGTGCCAGCAGCCGCGGACAGGTGGAGACCCAGTACTTC
TRBV6-2/TRBV6-3	.	.	TRBJ2-2	CASRTSSNTGELFF	TGTGCCAGCAGGACCAGCTCGAACACCGGGGAGCTGTTTTTT
TRBV29-1	few	.	TRBJ1-4	CSVSEGDEKLFF	TGCAGCGTTTCCGAGGGGGATGAAAAACTGTTTTTT